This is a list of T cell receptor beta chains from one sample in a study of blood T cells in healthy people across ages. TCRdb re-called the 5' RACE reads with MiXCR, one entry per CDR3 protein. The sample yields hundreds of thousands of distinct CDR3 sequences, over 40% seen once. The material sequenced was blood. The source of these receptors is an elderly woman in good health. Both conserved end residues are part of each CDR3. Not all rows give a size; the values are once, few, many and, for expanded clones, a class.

CDR3: CSTSGMLNQPQHF; size: .; J: TRBJ1-5; V: TRBV20-1
CDR3: CSVARGLNEQYF; size: few; J: TRBJ2-7; V: TRBV29-1
CDR3: CASLGSSYEQYF; size: .; J: TRBJ2-7; V: TRBV2
CDR3: CSVEGLAGAPSSYNEQFF; size: .; J: TRBJ2-1; V: TRBV29-1
CDR3: CASSEQRSLSKNIQYF; size: many; J: TRBJ2-4; V: TRBV10-2
CDR3: CASSLGNSGTDTQYF; size: .; J: TRBJ2-3; V: TRBV7-2
CDR3: CASSLHDRETQYF; size: .; J: .; V: TRBV7-3
CDR3: CASSQGARGRGDTQYF; size: .; J: TRBJ2-3; V: TRBV4-3
CDR3: CAIRTGRGTTDTQYF; size: few; J: TRBJ2-3; V: TRBV10-3
CDR3: CASSSGLTGELFF; size: .; J: TRBJ2-2; V: TRBV5-1
CDR3: CSASAETKNIQYF; size: few; J: TRBJ2-4; V: TRBV20-1
CDR3: CASSLSAYLYEQYF; size: few; J: TRBJ2-7; V: TRBV7-3